This entry describes one T cell receptor beta chain. This entry comes from a study of T cell responses to AZD1222 COVID-19 vaccine. Here immunoSEQ multiplex PCR was the method, and the copy in TCRdb shows in-frame clones only, minus some. The data show about 130,000 clones, roughly 90% seen once. V gave up 10 bases and J gave up 1 base, with 11 bases separating them. The CDR3 is 13 residues long. The germline V gene has CDR1 MNHEY and CDR2 SMNVEV (reference sequence). The source material was peripheral blood, sampled on day 0 of AZD1222 vaccination. The chain recombines TRBV27 with TRBJ1-5; D uncertain. The clonotype comes from an adult in good health. In nucleotides, the CDR3 is TGTGCCACCTCGATGGGGAGCAATCAGCCCCAGCATTTT. Translation gives CATSMGSNQPQHF.